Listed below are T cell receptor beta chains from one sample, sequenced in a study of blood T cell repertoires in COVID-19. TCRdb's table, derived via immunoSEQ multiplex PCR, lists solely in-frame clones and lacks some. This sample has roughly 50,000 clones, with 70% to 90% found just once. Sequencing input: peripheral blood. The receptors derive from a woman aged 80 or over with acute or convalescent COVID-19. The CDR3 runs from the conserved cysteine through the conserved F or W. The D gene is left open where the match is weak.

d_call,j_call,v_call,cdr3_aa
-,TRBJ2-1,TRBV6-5,CASRIRGNYNEQFF
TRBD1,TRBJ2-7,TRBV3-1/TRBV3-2,CASSQDQAGGYHEQYF
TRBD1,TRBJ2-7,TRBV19,CEEGDRGLRTYEQYF
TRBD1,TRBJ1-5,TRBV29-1,CSVDTGAQPQHF
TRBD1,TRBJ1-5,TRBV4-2,CASSQEGQGGQPQHF
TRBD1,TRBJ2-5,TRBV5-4,CASSLGTGGQETQYF
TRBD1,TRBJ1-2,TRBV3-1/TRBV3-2,CASSQPGQGYGYTF
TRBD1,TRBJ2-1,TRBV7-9,CASSFPTGGSHNEQFF
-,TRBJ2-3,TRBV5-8,CASSLSGSTDTQYF
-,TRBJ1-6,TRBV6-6,CASSQYTGSNSPLHF
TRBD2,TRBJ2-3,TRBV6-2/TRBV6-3,CASSPWSGGAEDTQYF
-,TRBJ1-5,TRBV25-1,CARKGLNQPQHF
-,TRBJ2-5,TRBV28,CASEEGLQETQYF
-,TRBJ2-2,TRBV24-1,CATSTGNTGELFF
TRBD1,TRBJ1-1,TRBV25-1,CASSDPDRGHTEAFF
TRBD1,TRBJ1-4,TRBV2,CASGGQGLEKLFF
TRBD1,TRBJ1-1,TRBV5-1,CASSLRQGATEAFF
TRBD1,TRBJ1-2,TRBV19,CASSRYSPRADREGYGYTF
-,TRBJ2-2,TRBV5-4,CASSLGGQSNTGELFF
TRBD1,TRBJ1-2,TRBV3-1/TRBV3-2,CASSPGDRGTNGYTF
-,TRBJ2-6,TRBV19,CASRSYSSGANVLTF
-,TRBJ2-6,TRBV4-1,CASSQEGVSGANVLTF
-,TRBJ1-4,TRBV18,CASSPSGANEKLFF
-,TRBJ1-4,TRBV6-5,CASSPTKEKLFF
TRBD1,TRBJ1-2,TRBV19,CASSIFGQGVSGYTF
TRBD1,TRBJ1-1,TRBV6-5,CASSYSADRGTEAFF
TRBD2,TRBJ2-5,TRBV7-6,CASSIIAGGQETQYF
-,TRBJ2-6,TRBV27,CASSPLTSGANVLTF
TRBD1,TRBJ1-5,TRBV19,CASRSGGISNQPQHF
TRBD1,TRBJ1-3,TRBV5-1,CASSMTGGTGNTIYF
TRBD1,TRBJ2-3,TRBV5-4,CASSEGQAQDTQYF
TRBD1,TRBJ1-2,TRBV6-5,CASTPGQLYGYTF
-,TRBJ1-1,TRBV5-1,CASSLGSGKNTEAFF
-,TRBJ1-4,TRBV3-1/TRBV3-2,CASSHGRRGEKLFF
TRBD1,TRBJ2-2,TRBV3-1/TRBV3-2,CASSQVRQGPGGELFF
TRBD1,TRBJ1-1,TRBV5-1,CASSRTGMNTEAFF
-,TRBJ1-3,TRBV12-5,CASGLGGSGNTIYF
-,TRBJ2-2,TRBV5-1,CASSPREGVNTGELFF
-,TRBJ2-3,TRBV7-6,CASSLESGVTDTQYF
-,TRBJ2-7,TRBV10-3,CATLDGSSYEQYF